The 26 T cell receptor beta chains in this list originate from one sample, sequenced in a study of blood T cell repertoires in COVID-19. The assay was immunoSEQ multiplex PCR, and TCRdb's table has in-frame clones only and misses some. The table lists roughly 130,000 clones, 87% of them singletons. Material for sequencing was peripheral blood. The receptors were gathered from a woman aged 55 to 70 with acute or convalescent COVID-19.

This clone was observed a handful of times. V is TRBV6-5 and J is TRBJ1-2, with 7 bases lining up with TRBD1. This CDR3 is 13 amino acids long. The germline gives CDR1 MNHEY, CDR2 SVGAGI. J was trimmed by 0 bases and V by 7 bases; bases with no gene match: 2. This CDR3 reads CASTGGANYGYTF. CDR3 nucleotide sequence: TGTGCCAGCACAGGGGGAGCTAACTATGGCTACACCTTC.

The V call is TRBV18, the J call TRBJ2-2; TRBD2 matches 9 bases. The CDR3 covers 17 residues. The J segment lost 6 bases and the V segment lost 3 bases, leaving 11 bases of the junction unmatched. Germline lookup yields CDR1 KGHSH and CDR2 LQKENI. The CDR3 nucleotides are TGTGCCAGCTCACCCCCGGTCGGTAGCGGGAGCGCCGGGGAGCTGTTTTTT. This encodes CASSPPVGSGSAGELFF.

This sequence joins TRBV30 and TRBJ1-2; TRBD1 agrees at 7 bases. The CDR3 spans 18 residues. Germline V gene lookup returns CDR1 GTSNPN and CDR2 SVGIG (reference sequence). Trimming took 1 base from V and 4 from J; bases not matched to a gene: 18. The CDR3 sequence: CAWSGPSRQGSSLYGYTF. The CDR3, as DNA: TGTGCCTGGAGTGGTCCCTCGCGACAGGGATCGTCTCTCTATGGCTACACCTTC.

This chain links TRBV10-2 with TRBJ1-3, with TRBD1 matching 9 bases. Germline V lookup: CDR1 WSHSY, CDR2 SAAADI. Germline trimming cut 5 bases from V and 0 bases from J; bases unmatched to any gene: 17. The CDR3 covers 20 residues. The CDR3 is CASSYFAGQGVSSSGNTIYF. CDR3 bases: TGCGCCAGCAGTTATTTCGCGGGACAGGGAGTTTCTTCCTCTGGAAACACCATATATTTT.

CDR3 bases: TGTGCCACCAGTACGGGAAACACTGAAGCTTTCTTT. Residues: CATSTGNTEAFF. This chain uses TRBV24-1 with TRBJ1-1; D not resolved. Trimming cost V 6 bases and J 2 bases, with 6 bases left between them. This CDR3 contains 12 residues. CDR1 and CDR2 from the germline V gene are KGHDR and SFDVKD.

The chain links TRBV10-3 to TRBJ1-1; TRBD1 might be the D (5 bases). Trimming cost V 10 bases and J 5 bases, with 17 bases left between them. The CDR3 totals 13 residues. CDR1 ENHRY and CDR2 SYGVKD come from the germline V gene. CDR3 coding DNA: TGTGCCACAGGGACCGGGGGGGTGACTGAAGCTTTCTTT. Its protein product is CATGTGGVTEAFF.

V is TRBV7-2 and J is TRBJ2-3; D ambiguous. The CDR3 has 15 amino acids. CDR1 is SGHTA and CDR2 is FQGNSA in the germline V gene. V was trimmed by 1 base and J by 1 base, leaving 9 bases between them. Written as DNA, the CDR3 is TGTGCCAGCAGCTTAGTGGGTCGGGGCACAGATACGCAGTATTTT. It specifies CASSLVGRGTDTQYF.

This sequence joins TRBV5-1 and TRBJ1-2; D perhaps matches TRBD1 (5 bases). The V and J ends lost 1 base and 3 bases respectively, with 10 bases between them. This CDR3 has 14 amino acids. Germline V gene data show CDR1 as SGHRS and CDR2 as YFSETQ. CDR3 coding DNA: TGCGCCAGCAGCTTGTCAGGAGGGGACTATGGCTACACCTTC. It translates to CASSLSGGDYGYTF.

V gene TRBV24-1 combines with J gene TRBJ1-5, with D perhaps TRBD1 (5 bases). The CDR3 runs to 15 residues. Trimming left V 2 bases short and J 5 bases short, with 12 bases between. Looked up from germline, CDR1 is KGHDR and CDR2 is SFDVKD. The CDR3 nucleotides read TGTGCCACCAGTGATTCGGGGGGGGATTATCAGCCCCAGCATTTT. Translation: CATSDSGGDYQPQHF.

V and J are TRBV28 and TRBJ2-1; 15 bases fit TRBD2. The CDR3 consists of 18 residues. V dropped 4 bases and J dropped 13; count of bases not matched to a gene: 17. Germline values: CDR1 MDHEN, CDR2 SYDVKM. The CDR3 protein is CASSSPLHGLAGGQEQFF. For the CDR3, the DNA is TGTGCCAGCAGTTCTCCCCTACATGGACTAGCGGGAGGGCAGGAACAGTTCTTC.

The gene calls are TRBV29-1 and TRBJ2-1; TRBD2 might be the D (5 bases). Germline V gene lookup returns CDR1 SQVTM and CDR2 ANQGSEA. This CDR3 is built from 16 residues. V was cut by 3 bases and J by 0 bases, with 15 bases left in between. DNA of the CDR3: TGCAGCGTTGACGGGGATGGAAGGGCCTCCTACAATGAGCAGTTCTTC. Encoded protein: CSVDGDGRASYNEQFF.

The chain couples TRBV6-5 to TRBJ1-1; D is unclear. Germline loops: CDR1 MNHEY, CDR2 SVGAGI. The CDR3 runs to 11 residues. The germline V and J ends were trimmed by 8 bases and 5 bases, with 9 bases remaining between them. In nucleotides, the CDR3 is TGTGCCAGCGGACTGGGGACTGAAGCTTTCTTT. This encodes CASGLGTEAFF.

The chain carries TRBV6-5 and TRBJ1-4; D unclear. Deletions cut 5 bases from V and 0 bases from J, with 7 bases between. There are 14 residues in the CDR3. Germline V gene lookup returns CDR1 MNHEY and CDR2 SVGAGI. Here the CDR3 DNA reads TGTGCCAGCAGTCGGGGATCAACTAATGAAAAACTGTTTTTT. Its protein product is CASSRGSTNEKLFF.

This clone was recorded a few times. The chain recombines TRBV20-1 with TRBJ1-6; D gene unclear. The V end was cut by 3 bases, the J end by 4 bases, with 10 bases between. The CDR3 has 14 amino acids. CDR1 DFQATT and CDR2 SNEGSKA come from the germline V gene (reference sequence). This chain's CDR3 is CSASGPGYNSPLHF. The CDR3 DNA sequence: TGCAGTGCTAGTGGCCCCGGGTATAATTCACCCCTCCACTTT.

V gene TRBV19 combines with J gene TRBJ2-3; 9 bases match TRBD2. Germline V gene lookup returns CDR1 LNHDA and CDR2 SQIVND (reference sequence). V dropped 3 bases and J dropped 0; count of bases not matched to a gene: 10. This CDR3 has 18 residues. The CDR3 nucleotides read TGTGCCAGTAGTATTCGTAGCGGGGGAAGGTTTAGCACAGATACGCAGTATTTT. This encodes CASSIRSGGRFSTDTQYF.

The chain joins TRBV7-2 to TRBJ2-3; D gene uncertain. The length of the CDR3 is 14 residues. Germline CDR1 and CDR2: SGHTA and FQGNSA. V shed 7 bases and J shed 1 base, with 12 bases lying between them. CDR3 sequence reads: CASTPGVGTDTQYF. The DNA of the CDR3 is TGTGCCAGCACCCCGGGTGTGGGCACAGATACGCAGTATTTT.

The chain has TRBV11-3 and TRBJ1-4; D gene unclear. The CDR3 has 14 amino acids. Germline V gene data show CDR1 as SGHNT and CDR2 as YENEEA. V dropped 2 bases and J dropped 6 bases, with 10 bases sitting between them. CDR3: CASSLWGADEKLFF. The CDR3, as DNA: TGTGCCAGCAGCTTATGGGGAGCGGATGAAAAACTGTTTTTT. Supplemented by reference TRBV11-3 and TRBJ1-4, the full variable domain reads EAGVVQSPRYKIIEKKQPVAFWCNPISGHNTLYWYLQNLGQGPELLIRYENEEAVDDSQLPKDRFSAERLKGVDSTLKIQPAELGDSAVYLCASSLWGADEKLFFGSGTQLSVL.

The chain joins TRBV9 to TRBJ2-2, with D perhaps matching TRBD2 (5 bases). CDR1 and CDR2 from the germline V gene are SGDLS and YYNGEE. Trimming left V 0 bases short and J 8 bases short, with 17 bases between. CDR3 size: 16 residues. CDR3 nucleotide sequence: TGTGCCAGCAGCGTAGGGGCGGACCCGGGGAGAGGGGAGCTGTTTTTT. This translates into CASSVGADPGRGELFF.

The chain carries TRBV20-1 and TRBJ1-3; D is uncertain. This CDR3 has 14 residues. V was pared by 3 bases and J by 1 base, with 10 bases between. Germline V lookup: CDR1 DFQATT, CDR2 SNEGSKA (reference sequence). The CDR3 DNA sequence: TGCAGTGCTAGTCGGGATGGGTCTGGAAACACCATATATTTT. It yields the protein CSASRDGSGNTIYF.

The V call is TRBV11-3, the J call TRBJ1-1; possibly TRBD1 for D (6 bases). This CDR3 has 13 residues. Germline V gives CDR1 SGHNT, CDR2 YENEEA. V lost 9 bases and J 4 bases, leaving 15 bases between the germline ends. DNA for the CDR3: TGTGCCAGTCTCGGGGGGCGGCTCACTGAAGCTTTCTTT. This encodes CASLGGRLTEAFF.

The chain joins TRBV25-1 to TRBJ1-5; TRBD1 might be the D (6 bases). Per the germline V gene, CDR1 is MGHDK and CDR2 is SYGVNS. CDR3 length equals 16 residues. Trimming shortened V by 6 bases and J by 4 bases, and 19 bases separated the two germline ends. The CDR3 nucleotides are TGTGCCAGCAGCCCGAAAGAGGGGGTTGGAAATCAGCCCCAGCATTTT. Residues: CASSPKEGVGNQPQHF.

The chain carries TRBV6-5 and TRBJ1-5; weak D call: TRBD1 (5 bases). Trimming took off 4 bases at V and 0 bases at J, with 7 bases between the two ends. This CDR3 is 14 amino acids long. Germline-derived CDR1 and CDR2 are MNHEY and SVGAGI. The CDR3 reads CASSSTDSNQPQHF. The CDR3 DNA is TGTGCCAGCAGTTCGACAGATAGCAATCAGCCCCAGCATTTT.

The chain uses TRBV18 and TRBJ1-1; D unclear. The V gene's germline CDR1 is KGHSH and CDR2 LQKENI. The CDR3 contains 15 residues. Trimming took off 0 bases at V and 0 bases at J, with 8 bases between the two ends. For the CDR3, the DNA is TGTGCCAGCTCACCACCCGAGAAGCTGAACACTGAAGCTTTCTTT. Amino acids: CASSPPEKLNTEAFF.

CDR3 amino acids: CASSYQTGINQPQHF. The CDR3, as DNA: TGTGCCAGCAGCTACCAGACAGGGATCAATCAGCCCCAGCATTTT. This sequence joins TRBV7-2 and TRBJ1-5, with 7 bases that match TRBD1. Looked up from germline, CDR1 is SGHTA and CDR2 is FQGNSA. J was trimmed by 3 bases and V by 4 bases; bases with no gene match: 6. The CDR3 contains 15 residues.

The rearrangement links TRBV28 to TRBJ1-4; the D is unclear. Germline lookup yields CDR1 MDHEN and CDR2 SYDVKM. The CDR3 totals 12 residues. V was clipped by 1 base and J by 8 bases, with 5 bases between them. The CDR3 spells CASSLFQEKLFF. The CDR3 DNA is TGTGCCAGCAGTTTATTCCAAGAAAAACTGTTTTTT.

The rearrangement links TRBV3-1 (or the pseudogene TRBV3-2) to TRBJ1-2; D remains unclear. The CDR3 has 12 amino acids. The V end was cut by 8 bases, the J end by 4 bases, with 11 bases between. The germline V gene encodes CDR1 LGHDT and CDR2 YNNKEL (reference sequence). CDR3 protein: CASRGSLYGYTF. CDR3 DNA: TGTGCCAGCCGAGGATCACTCTATGGCTACACCTTC.